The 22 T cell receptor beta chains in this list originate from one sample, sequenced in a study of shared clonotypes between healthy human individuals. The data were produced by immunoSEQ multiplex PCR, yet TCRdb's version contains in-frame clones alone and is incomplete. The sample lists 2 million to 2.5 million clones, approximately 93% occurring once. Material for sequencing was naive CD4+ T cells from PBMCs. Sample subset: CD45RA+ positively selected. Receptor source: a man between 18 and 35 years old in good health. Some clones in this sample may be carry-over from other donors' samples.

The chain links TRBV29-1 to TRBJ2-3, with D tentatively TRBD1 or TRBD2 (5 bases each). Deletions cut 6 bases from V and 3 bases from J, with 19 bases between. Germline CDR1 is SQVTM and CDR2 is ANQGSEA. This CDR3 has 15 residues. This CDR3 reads CSVVVQEWGTDTQYF. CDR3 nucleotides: TGCAGCGTCGTAGTTCAGGAGTGGGGGACAGATACGCAGTATTTT.

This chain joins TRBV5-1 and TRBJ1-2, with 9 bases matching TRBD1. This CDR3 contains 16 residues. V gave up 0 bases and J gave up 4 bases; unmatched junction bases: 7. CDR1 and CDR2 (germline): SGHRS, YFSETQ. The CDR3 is CASSLESRTGVYGYTF. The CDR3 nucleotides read TGCGCCAGCAGCTTGGAGAGTAGGACAGGGGTCTATGGCTACACCTTC.

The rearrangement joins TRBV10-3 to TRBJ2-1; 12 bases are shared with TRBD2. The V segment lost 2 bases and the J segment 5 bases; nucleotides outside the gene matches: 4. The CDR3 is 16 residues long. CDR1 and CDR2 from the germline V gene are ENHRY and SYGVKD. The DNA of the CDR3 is TGTGCCATCAGTGAGGCTAGCGGGAGGGCCCACAATGAGCAGTTCTTC. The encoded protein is CAISEASGRAHNEQFF.

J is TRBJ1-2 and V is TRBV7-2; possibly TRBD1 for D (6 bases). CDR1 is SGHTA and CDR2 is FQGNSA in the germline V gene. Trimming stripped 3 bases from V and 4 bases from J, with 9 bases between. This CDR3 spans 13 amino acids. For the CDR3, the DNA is TGTGCCAGCAGCTTCTTCAGGGGCTATGGCTACACCTTC. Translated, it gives CASSFFRGYGYTF. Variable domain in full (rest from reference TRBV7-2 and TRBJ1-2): GAGVSQSPSNKVTEKGKDVELRCDPISGHTALYWYRQSLGQGLEFLIYFQGNSAPDKSGLPSDRFSAERTGGSVSTLTIQRTQQEDSAVYLCASSFFRGYGYTFGSGTRLTVV.

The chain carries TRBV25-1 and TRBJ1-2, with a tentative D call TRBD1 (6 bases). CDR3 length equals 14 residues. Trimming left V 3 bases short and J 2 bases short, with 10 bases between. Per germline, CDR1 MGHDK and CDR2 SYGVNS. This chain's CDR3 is CASSDVGGNYGYTF. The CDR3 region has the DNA TGTGCCAGCAGTGACGTAGGGGGGAACTATGGCTACACCTTC.

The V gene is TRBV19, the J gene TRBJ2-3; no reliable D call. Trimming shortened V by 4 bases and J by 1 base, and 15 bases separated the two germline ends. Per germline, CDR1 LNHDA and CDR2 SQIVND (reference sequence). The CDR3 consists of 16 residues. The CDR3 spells CASSTPLWGGTDTQYF. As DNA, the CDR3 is TGTGCCAGTAGTACCCCCCTCTGGGGTGGCACAGATACGCAGTATTTT.

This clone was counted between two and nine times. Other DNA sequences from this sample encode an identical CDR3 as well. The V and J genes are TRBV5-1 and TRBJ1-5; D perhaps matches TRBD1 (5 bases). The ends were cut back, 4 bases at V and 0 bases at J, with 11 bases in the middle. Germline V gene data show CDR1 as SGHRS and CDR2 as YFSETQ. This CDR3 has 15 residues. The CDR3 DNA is TGCGCCAGCAGCCTCGGGACGAATAGCAATCAGCCCCAGCATTTT. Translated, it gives CASSLGTNSNQPQHF.

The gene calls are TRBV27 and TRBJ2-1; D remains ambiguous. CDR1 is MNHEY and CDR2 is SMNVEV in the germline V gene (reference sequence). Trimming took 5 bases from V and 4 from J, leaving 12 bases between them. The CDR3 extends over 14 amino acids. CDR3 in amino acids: CASSLRTTYNEQFF. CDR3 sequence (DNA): TGTGCCAGCAGTCTCCGGACCACGTACAATGAGCAGTTCTTC.

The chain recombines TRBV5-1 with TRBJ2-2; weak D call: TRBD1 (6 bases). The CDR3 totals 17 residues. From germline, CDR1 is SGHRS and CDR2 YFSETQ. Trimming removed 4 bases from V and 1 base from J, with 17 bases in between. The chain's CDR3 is CASSPAFDRKNTGELFF. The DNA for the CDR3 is TGCGCCAGCAGCCCAGCCTTCGACAGGAAGAACACCGGGGAGCTGTTTTTT.

The CDR3 DNA reads as TGTGCCAGCAGCCTATTGAAAATTGGGACGACCTCCTACGAGCAGTACTTC. It is translated as CASSLLKIGTTSYEQYF. The V call is TRBV4-2, the J call TRBJ2-7; D assignment may be TRBD1 or TRBD2 (5 bases each). Germline lookup yields CDR1 LGHNA and CDR2 YNFKEQ. The germline V and J ends were trimmed by 4 bases and 0 bases, with 19 bases remaining between them. This CDR3 is 17 amino acids long.

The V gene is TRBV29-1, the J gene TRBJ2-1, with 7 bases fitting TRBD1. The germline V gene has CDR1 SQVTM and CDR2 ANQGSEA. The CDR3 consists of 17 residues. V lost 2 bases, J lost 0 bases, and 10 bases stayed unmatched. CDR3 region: CSVENPRDSSSYNEQFF. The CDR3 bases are TGCAGCGTTGAAAACCCCCGGGACAGTAGCTCCTACAATGAGCAGTTCTTC.

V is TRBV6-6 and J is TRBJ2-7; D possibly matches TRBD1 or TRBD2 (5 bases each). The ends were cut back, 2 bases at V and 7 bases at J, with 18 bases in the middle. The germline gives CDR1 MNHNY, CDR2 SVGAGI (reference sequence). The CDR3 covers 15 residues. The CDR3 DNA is TGTGCCAGCAGTTACCCCGGGACCAACCTACGGGAGCAGTACTTC. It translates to CASSYPGTNLREQYF.

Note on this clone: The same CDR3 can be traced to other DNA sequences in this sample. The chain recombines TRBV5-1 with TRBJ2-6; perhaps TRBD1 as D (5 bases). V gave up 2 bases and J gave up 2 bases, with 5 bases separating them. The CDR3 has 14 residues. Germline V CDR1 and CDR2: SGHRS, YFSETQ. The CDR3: CASSLGAGANVLTF. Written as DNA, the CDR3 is TGCGCCAGCAGCTTAGGGGCTGGGGCCAACGTCCTGACTTTC.

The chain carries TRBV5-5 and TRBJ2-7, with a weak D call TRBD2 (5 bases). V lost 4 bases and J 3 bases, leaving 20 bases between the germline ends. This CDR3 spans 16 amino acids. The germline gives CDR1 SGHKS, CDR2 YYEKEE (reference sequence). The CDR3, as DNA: TGTGCCAGCAGCCCTGTCGGCCGAACTAGAGGCTACGAGCAGTACTTC. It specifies CASSPVGRTRGYEQYF. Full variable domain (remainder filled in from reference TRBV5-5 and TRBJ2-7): DAGVTQSPTHLIKTRGQQVTLRCSPISGHKSVSWYQQVLGQGPQFIFQYYEKEERGRGNFPDRFSARQFPNYSSELNVNALLLGDSALYLCASSPVGRTRGYEQYFGPGTRLTVT.

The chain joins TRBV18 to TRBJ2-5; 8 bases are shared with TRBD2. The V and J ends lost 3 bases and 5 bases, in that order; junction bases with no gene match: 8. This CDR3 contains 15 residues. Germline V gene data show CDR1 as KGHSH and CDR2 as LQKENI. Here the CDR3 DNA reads TGTGCCAGCTCACCGATAGCGGGGCAGGTGGAGACCCAGTACTTC. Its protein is CASSPIAGQVETQYF. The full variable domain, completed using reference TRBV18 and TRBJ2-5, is NAGVMQNPRHLVRRRGQEARLRCSPMKGHSHVYWYRQLPEEGLKFMVYLQKENIIDESGMPKERFSAEFPKEGPSILRIQQVVRGDSAAYFCASSPIAGQVETQYFGPGTRLLVL.

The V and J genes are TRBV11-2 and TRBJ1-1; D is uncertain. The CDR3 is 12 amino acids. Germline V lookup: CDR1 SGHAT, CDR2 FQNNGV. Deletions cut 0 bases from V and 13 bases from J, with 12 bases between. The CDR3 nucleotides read TGTGCCAGCAGCTTAGATCTATCGACGGTTTTCTTT. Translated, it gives CASSLDLSTVFF.

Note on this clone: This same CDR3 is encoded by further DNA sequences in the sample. CDR3 sequence (DNA): TGCGCCAGCAGCTTAGTAGCGGGGGGATCCTACGAGCAGTACTTC. Its protein product is CASSLVAGGSYEQYF. J is TRBJ2-7 and V is TRBV5-1; 10 positions match TRBD2. The CDR3 is 15 amino acids. V was clipped by 2 bases and J by 1 base; unmatched bases: 3. Germline V gene sequence: CDR1 SGHRS, CDR2 YFSETQ.

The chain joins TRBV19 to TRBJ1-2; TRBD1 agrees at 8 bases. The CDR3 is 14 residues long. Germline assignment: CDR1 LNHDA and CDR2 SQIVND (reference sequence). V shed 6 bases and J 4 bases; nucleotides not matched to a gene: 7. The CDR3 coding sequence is TGTGCCAGTAGGGTCGACAGGGGAGGCTATGGCTACACCTTC. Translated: CASRVDRGGYGYTF. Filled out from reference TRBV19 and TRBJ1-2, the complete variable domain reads DGGITQSPKYLFRKEGQNVTLSCEQNLNHDAMYWYRQDPGQGLRLIYYSQIVNDFQKGDIAEGYSVSREKKESFPLTVTSAQKNPTAFYLCASRVDRGGYGYTFGSGTRLTVV.

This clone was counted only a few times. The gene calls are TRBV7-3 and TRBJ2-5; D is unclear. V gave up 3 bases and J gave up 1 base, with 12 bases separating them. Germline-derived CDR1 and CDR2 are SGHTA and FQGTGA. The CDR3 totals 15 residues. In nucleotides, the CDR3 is TGTGCCAGCAGCTTCCCCCTTGGTCCCCAAGAGACCCAGTACTTC. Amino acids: CASSFPLGPQETQYF. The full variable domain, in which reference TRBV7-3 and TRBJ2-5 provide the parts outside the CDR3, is GAGVSQTPSNKVTEKGKYVELRCDPISGHTALYWYRQSLGQGPEFLIYFQGTGAADDSGLPNDRFFAVRPEGSVSTLKIQRTERGDSAVYLCASSFPLGPQETQYFGPGTRLLVL.

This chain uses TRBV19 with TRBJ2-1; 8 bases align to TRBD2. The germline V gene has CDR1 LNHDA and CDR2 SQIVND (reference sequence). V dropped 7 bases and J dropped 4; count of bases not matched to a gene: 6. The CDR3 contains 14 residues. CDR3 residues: CASMSGGLYNEQFF. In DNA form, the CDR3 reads TGTGCCAGTATGAGCGGGGGCCTATACAATGAGCAGTTCTTC.

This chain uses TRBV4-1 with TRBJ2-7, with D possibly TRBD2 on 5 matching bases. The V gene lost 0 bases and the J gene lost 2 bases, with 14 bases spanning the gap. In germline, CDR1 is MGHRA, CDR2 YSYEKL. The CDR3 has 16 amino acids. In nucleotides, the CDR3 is TGCGCCAGCAGCCAAGATCATGCCAGCGGAGCCTACGAGCAGTACTTC. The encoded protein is CASSQDHASGAYEQYF.

The CDR3 protein is CASSLPRGPLTRGYTF. The CDR3 nucleotides read TGTGCCAGTAGTCTACCCAGGGGGCCACTCACGCGGGGCTACACCTTC. This chain uses TRBV19 with TRBJ1-2; TRBD1 matches at 8 bases. Germline V lookup: CDR1 LNHDA, CDR2 SQIVND (reference sequence). After removal of 5 bases from V and 8 bases from J, the junction contained 16 bases not matched to a gene. The CDR3 consists of 16 residues.